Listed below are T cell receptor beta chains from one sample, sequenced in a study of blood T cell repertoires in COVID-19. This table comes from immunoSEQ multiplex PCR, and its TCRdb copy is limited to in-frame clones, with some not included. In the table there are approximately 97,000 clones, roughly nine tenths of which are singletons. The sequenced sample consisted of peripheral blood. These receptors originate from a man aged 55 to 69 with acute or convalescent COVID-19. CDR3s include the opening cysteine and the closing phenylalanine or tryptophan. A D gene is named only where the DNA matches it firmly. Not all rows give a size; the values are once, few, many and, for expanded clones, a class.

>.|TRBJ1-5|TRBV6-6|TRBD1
TGTGCCAGCAGTCCCCGGGACAGGGGGTGGAATCAGCCCCAGCATTTT
CASSPRDRGWNQPQHF
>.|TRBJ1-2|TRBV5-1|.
TGCGCCAGCAGTTTGGAGCCCCAGGGTGGCTACACCTTC
CASSLEPQGGYTF
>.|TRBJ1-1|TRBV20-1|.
TGCAGTGCTACCCTAGAGACTGAAGCTTTCTTT
CSATLETEAFF
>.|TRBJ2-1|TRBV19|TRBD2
TGTGCCAGTAGTATCCCCGACGTTGCGGGGGGCCCGGAGCAGTTCTTC
CASSIPDVAGGPEQFF
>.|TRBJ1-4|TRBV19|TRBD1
TGTGCCAGTAGTAGGCGACAGGGGAGGGAAAAACTGTTTTTT
CASSRRQGREKLFF
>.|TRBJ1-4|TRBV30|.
TGTGCCTGGAGTCTGGGGGCCTGGGAAAAACTGTTTTTT
CAWSLGAWEKLFF
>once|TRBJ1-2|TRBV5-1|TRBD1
TGCGCCAGCAGCTTGGAACCAGGGGGTGGCTACACCTTC
CASSLEPGGGYTF
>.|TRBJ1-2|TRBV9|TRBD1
TGTGCCAGCAGCGTAGGGGGGACAGGGCTTGGGTATGGCTACACCTTC
CASSVGGTGLGYGYTF
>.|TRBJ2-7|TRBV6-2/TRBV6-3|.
TGTGCCAGCAGTTATTGGGGGCCCGCCTACGAGCAGTACTTC
CASSYWGPAYEQYF
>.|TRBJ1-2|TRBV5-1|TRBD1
TGCGCCAGCAGCTCGACAGGGGCCTATGGCTACACCTTC
CASSSTGAYGYTF
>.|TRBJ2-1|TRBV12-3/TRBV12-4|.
TGTGCCAGCAGGCGACAGAGCTACAATGAGCAGTTCTTC
CASRRQSYNEQFF
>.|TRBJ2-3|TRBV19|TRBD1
TGTGCCAGTAGTAACGGACAGGGTGCGAATACGCAGTATTTT
CASSNGQGANTQYF
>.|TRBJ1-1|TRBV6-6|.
TGTGCCAGCAGTTATAGCCCCGGGGACACTGAAGCTTTCTTT
CASSYSPGDTEAFF
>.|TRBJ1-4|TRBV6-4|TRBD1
TGTGCCAGCATCAAGGGGGCAGATAATGAAAAACTGTTTTTT
CASIKGADNEKLFF
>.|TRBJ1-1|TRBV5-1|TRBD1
TGCGCCAGCAGCTTGGTAGGTTCAGGGACAGGGCGAAAGGACACTGAAGCTTTCTTT
CASSLVGSGTGRKDTEAFF
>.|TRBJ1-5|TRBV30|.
TGTGCCTCCCCGGACTTCTTAAGCAATCAGCCCCAGCATTTT
CASPDFLSNQPQHF
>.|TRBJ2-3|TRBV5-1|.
TGCGCCAGCAGCTTAACAGACGCGCAGTATTTT
CASSLTDAQYF
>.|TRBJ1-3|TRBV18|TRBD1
TGTGCCAGCTCACCAAGTGCCAGGGGGCGAATCGGAAACACCATATATTTT
CASSPSARGRIGNTIYF
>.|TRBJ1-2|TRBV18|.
TGTGCCAGCTCACCAAGGGAGGGCAACTATGGCTACACCTTC
CASSPREGNYGYTF
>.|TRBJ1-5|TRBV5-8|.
TGTGCCAGCAGCTTGGGTTCACGGCAGCCCCAGCATTTT
CASSLGSRQPQHF
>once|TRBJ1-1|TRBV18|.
TGTGCCAGCTCACCCGAGGAGCGGACTGAAGCTTTCTTT
CASSPEERTEAFF
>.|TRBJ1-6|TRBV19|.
TGTGCCAGCTCCCCCGCGATCCATTCACCCCTCCACTTT
CASSPAIHSPLHF
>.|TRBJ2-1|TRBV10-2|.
TGCGCCAGCAGGGTCAGGGGAAGCTCCTACAATGAGCAGTTCTTC
CASRVRGSSYNEQFF
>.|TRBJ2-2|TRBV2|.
TGTGCCAGCAGCCCCTACAGGGGACTAGACACCGGGGAGCTGTTTTTT
CASSPYRGLDTGELFF
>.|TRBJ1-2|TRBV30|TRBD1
TGTGCCTGCCGAGAGGACAGGGCCGGTGGCTACACCTTC
CACREDRAGGYTF